One and the same sample provided the 13 T cell receptor beta chains below, sequenced in a study of cytomegalovirus exposure and HLA in healthy donors. Assay: immunoSEQ multiplex PCR; the TCRdb copy retains only in-frame clones and omits some. This table has roughly 200,000 clones, 81% appearing once. Sequenced input: PBMCs. The source of these receptors is a woman in her thirties in good health and CMV-seronegative.

The chain joins TRBV30 to TRBJ2-2, with TRBD1 as a possible D gene (5 bases). Germline V gives CDR1 GTSNPN, CDR2 SVGIG (reference sequence). The CDR3 is 14 residues long. V was shortened by 0 bases and J by 8 bases, with 13 bases between the two germline ends. Here the CDR3 reads CAWSVGLPEGELFF. The CDR3 coding sequence is TGTGCCTGGAGTGTGGGGCTTCCTGAGGGGGAGCTGTTTTTT. Full variable domain (outside the CDR3, taken from reference TRBV30 and TRBJ2-2): SQTIHQWPATLVQPVGSPLSLECTVEGTSNPNLYWYRQAAGRGLQLLFYSVGIGQISSEVPQNLSASRPQDRQFILSSKKLLLSDSGFYLCAWSVGLPEGELFFGEGSRLTVL.

In this sample, this clone turned up a few times. The genes are TRBV5-6 and TRBJ1-6, with D unclear. This CDR3 spans 15 amino acids. The germline V gene has CDR1 SGHDT and CDR2 YYEEEE. The V end lost 6 bases, the J end lost 6 bases, and 16 bases lay between the germline ends. CDR3 residues: CASTHRAGSNSPLHF. The CDR3 nucleotides are TGTGCCAGCACCCATCGGGCCGGGAGTAATTCACCCCTCCACTTT.

The genes are TRBV5-1 and TRBJ2-2; TRBD1 is a possible D gene (7 bases). CDR3 size: 16 residues. V lost 0 bases and J lost 4, with 13 bases in between. Germline V gives CDR1 SGHRS, CDR2 YFSETQ. This CDR3 reads CASSLDSQGGTGELFF. Written as DNA, the CDR3 is TGCGCCAGCAGCTTGGACAGCCAGGGGGGCACCGGGGAGCTGTTTTTT.

This chain links TRBV29-1 with TRBJ1-1, with TRBD1 identical over 7 bases. From germline, CDR1 is SQVTM and CDR2 ANQGSEA. The CDR3 spans 13 residues. With 8 bases clipped from V and 5 bases from J, the junction kept 11 bases outside the gene matches. The CDR3, as DNA: TGCAGCTTTCTTTTACAGGGGAGGACTGAAGCTTTCTTT. Its protein is CSFLLQGRTEAFF.

The chain is built from TRBV5-1 and TRBJ1-3; D is unclear. Germline V gene lookup returns CDR1 SGHRS and CDR2 YFSETQ. V lost 0 bases and J 1 base, leaving 8 bases between the germline ends. This CDR3 is 15 amino acids long. The CDR3 loop reads CASSLAAGSGNTIYF. The CDR3 DNA reads as TGCGCCAGCAGCTTGGCCGCCGGGTCTGGAAACACCATATATTTT.

This chain's CDR3 is CASSPGGAGRAFF. DNA for the CDR3: TGTGCCAGCTCCCCGGGGGGGGCGGGGCGTGCTTTCTTT. This chain links TRBV6-5 with TRBJ1-1; TRBD1 is a possible D gene (6 bases). CDR1 and CDR2 (germline): MNHEY, SVGAGI. The CDR3 is 13 residues long. V was pared by 8 bases and J by 11 bases, with 21 bases between.

V usage is TRBV5-6 and J usage is TRBJ1-1, with TRBD1 as a possible D gene (5 bases). V was shortened by 0 bases and J by 3 bases, with 9 bases between the two germline ends. The CDR3 runs to 14 residues. Germline lookup yields CDR1 SGHDT and CDR2 YYEEEE. The CDR3, as DNA: TGTGCCAGCAGCTTGGGGGCAGGGTACACTGAAGCTTTCTTT. It translates to CASSLGAGYTEAFF.

The chain couples TRBV6-5 to TRBJ2-5; perhaps TRBD2 as D (6 bases). This CDR3 is 12 amino acids long. Deletions cut 10 bases from V and 6 bases from J, with 15 bases between. Germline V gene sequence: CDR1 MNHEY, CDR2 SVGAGI. CDR3 nucleotide sequence: TGTGCCACAATGAAAGGGACTCAGACCCAGTACTTC. Residues: CATMKGTQTQYF.

For the CDR3, the DNA is TGTGCCTCCTCGGAGCAAGAGACCCAGTACTTC. Translation gives CASSEQETQYF. The chain recombines TRBV30 with TRBJ2-5, with unresolved D. Trimming took 7 bases from V and 2 from J, leaving 8 bases between them. This CDR3 contains 11 residues. Per germline, CDR1 GTSNPN and CDR2 SVGIG (reference sequence).

The chain employs TRBV5-1 and TRBJ2-2, with 14 bases fitting TRBD2. There are 19 residues in the CDR3. Germline lookup yields CDR1 SGHRS and CDR2 YFSETQ. V shed 5 bases and J 7 bases; nucleotides not matched to a gene: 16. DNA of the CDR3: TGCGCCAGCAGTCCCGGACTAGCGGGGGGCCACCAGTGGAGCGGGGAGCTGTTTTTT. Its protein product is CASSPGLAGGHQWSGELFF.

This rearrangement joins TRBV7-8 to TRBJ2-7; 8 bases map to TRBD2. Trimming removed 5 bases from V and 2 bases from J; junction bases left unmatched: 8. The CDR3 has 15 amino acids. Germline V gene sequence: CDR1 SGHVS, CDR2 FQNEAQ. Here the CDR3 reads CASSVGRAGAYEQYF. The DNA for the CDR3 is TGTGCCAGCAGCGTCGGGAGGGCAGGGGCCTACGAGCAGTACTTC.

This chain uses TRBV6-1 with TRBJ2-7, with 12 bases lining up with TRBD2. With V trimmed by 7 bases and J by 4 bases, 5 bases remained unmatched. CDR1 MNHNS and CDR2 SASEGT come from the germline V gene. The CDR3 runs 14 residues. CDR3 sequence: CASIEGLAGYEQYF. CDR3 sequence (DNA): TGTGCCAGCATCGAGGGACTAGCGGGTTACGAGCAGTACTTC.

This chain uses TRBV9 with TRBJ2-4; no firm D call. Germline assignment: CDR1 SGDLS and CDR2 YYNGEE. The V end was cut by 0 bases, the J end by 9 bases, with 10 bases between. The CDR3 totals 13 residues. The CDR3 sequence is CASSVDLVGIQYF. DNA for the CDR3: TGTGCCAGCAGCGTAGATTTAGTTGGCATTCAGTACTTC.